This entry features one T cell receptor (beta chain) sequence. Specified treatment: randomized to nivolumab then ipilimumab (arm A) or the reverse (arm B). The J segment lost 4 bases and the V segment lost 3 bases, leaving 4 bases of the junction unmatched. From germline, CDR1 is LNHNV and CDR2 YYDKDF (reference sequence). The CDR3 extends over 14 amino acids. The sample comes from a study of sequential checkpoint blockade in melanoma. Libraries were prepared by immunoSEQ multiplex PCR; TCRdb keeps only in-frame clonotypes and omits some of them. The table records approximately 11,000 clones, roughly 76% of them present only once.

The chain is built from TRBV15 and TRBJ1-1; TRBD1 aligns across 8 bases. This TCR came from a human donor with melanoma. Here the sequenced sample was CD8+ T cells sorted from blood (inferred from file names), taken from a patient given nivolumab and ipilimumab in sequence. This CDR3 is CATSSDRGGTEAFF. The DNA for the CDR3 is TGTGCCACCAGCAGTGACAGGGGTGGCACTGAAGCTTTCTTT. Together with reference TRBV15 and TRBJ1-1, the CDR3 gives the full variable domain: DAMVIQNPRYQVTQFGKPVTLSCSQTLNHNVMYWYQQKSSQAPKLLFHYYDKDFNNEADTPDNFQSRRPNTSFCFLDIRSPGLGDTAMYLCATSSDRGGTEAFFGQGTRLTVV.